This TCR beta chain comes out of a study of cytomegalovirus exposure and HLA in healthy donors. The PCR ran on 60 Vbeta and 13 Jbeta primers. Clones were sequenced by immunoSEQ multiplex PCR, and TCRdb holds only the in-frame ones, with some missing. The sample carries approximately 61,000 clones, around 78% recorded once. V dropped 4 bases and J dropped 7; count of bases not matched to a gene: 4. The germline V gene encodes CDR1 SQVTM and CDR2 ANQGSEA. The CDR3 has 12 residues. The clonotype was recovered from a young man in good health and CMV-seropositive. Sequenced: PBMCs. The rearrangement links TRBV29-1 to TRBJ2-4; TRBD1 matches 7 bases. DNA for the CDR3: TGCAGCGTTGGACAGGGATCGAACATTCAGTACTTC. Its translation: CSVGQGSNIQYF. The whole variable domain, remainder taken from reference TRBV29-1 and TRBJ2-4, is SAVISQKPSRDICQRGTSLTIQCQVDSQVTMMFWYRQQPGQSLTLIATANQGSEATYESGFVIDKFPISRPNLTFSTLTVSNMSPEDSSIYLCSVGQGSNIQYFGAGTRLSVL.